This T cell receptor (beta chain) was obtained from a study of T-cell reconstitution after alpha-beta-depleted transplantation in children. This clonotype was seen at least ten times. This CDR3 has 16 residues. Trimming took off 1 base at V and 0 bases at J, with 10 bases between the two ends. A TCRbeta library incorporating unique molecular identifiers was prepared. A single record per CDR3 protein comes from TCRdb applying MiXCR to the PCR reads. The data hold 80,000 to 95,000 distinct CDR3 sequences, with 7% to 10% observed a single time. This sequence was found in a human donor who donated a stem cell graft to a child with congenital amegakaryocytic thrombocytopenia. Sequenced material: PBMCs from the stem cell graft donor, taken from the stem cell graft. V is TRBV12-3 or TRBV12-4 and J is TRBJ1-5; D uncertain. CDR3: CASSLGGRNSNQPQHF. CDR3 nucleotides: TGTGCCAGCAGTTTAGGAGGACGGAATAGCAATCAGCCCCAGCATTTT.